This T cell receptor beta chain was documented in a study of shared T cell receptors in the human thymus. Profiling relied on immunoSEQ multiplex PCR, and the TCRdb table lists in-frame clones only, not all of them. The repertoire has roughly 550,000 clones, 70% to 80% of them found once; the top ten carry about 0.013%. V gave up 6 bases and J gave up 6 bases, with 17 bases separating them. The CDR3 totals 15 residues. Germline assignment: CDR1 MDHEN and CDR2 SYDVKM. These records were also assigned to another study, of human thymus T cells. That publication notes: Across thymic and blood repertoires, the usage of V and J genes appeared to be biased.

This chain links TRBV28 with TRBJ2-2, with D possibly TRBD1 on 6 matching bases. The sequenced material came from thymocytes. The receptor was derived from a boy younger than two with a congenital heart defect. The CDR3 sequence is CASSPTTGMAGELFF. The CDR3 DNA follows: TGTGCCAGCAGCCCAACAACAGGGATGGCCGGGGAGCTGTTTTTT.